The subject of this entry is one TCR beta chain. No antigen is known for it. These data are taken from a study of cytomegalovirus exposure and HLA in healthy donors. CDR1 and CDR2 from the germline V gene are MNHEY and SVGAGI. The CDR3 is made up of 15 amino acids. The V and J ends lost 6 bases and 0 bases, in that order; junction bases with no gene match: 5. Regarding the study as a whole: TCR beta chains associated with HLA were, in a later analysis, more clonally expanded than equally common others. Later analysis showed TCR association rates varying by HLA locus, highest for DRB1 and lowest for HLA-C. Being productive about 87% or about 30% of the time was typical of most TCR beta V segments in an earlier analysis.

A multiplex PCR was run with 60 Vbeta primers and 13 Jbeta primers. The repertoire was sequenced with immunoSEQ multiplex PCR; TCRdb's copy has only in-frame clones and lacks some. The table includes hundreds of thousands of clones, 70% detected once. Sequencing input: PBMCs. This receptor was obtained from a man aged 35 to 55 in good health and CMV-seropositive. This sequence joins TRBV6-5 and TRBJ1-5; 7 positions match TRBD1. CDR3 bases: TGTGCCAGCAGATCACAGGGGAATAGCAATCAGCCCCAGCATTTT. It encodes CASRSQGNSNQPQHF.